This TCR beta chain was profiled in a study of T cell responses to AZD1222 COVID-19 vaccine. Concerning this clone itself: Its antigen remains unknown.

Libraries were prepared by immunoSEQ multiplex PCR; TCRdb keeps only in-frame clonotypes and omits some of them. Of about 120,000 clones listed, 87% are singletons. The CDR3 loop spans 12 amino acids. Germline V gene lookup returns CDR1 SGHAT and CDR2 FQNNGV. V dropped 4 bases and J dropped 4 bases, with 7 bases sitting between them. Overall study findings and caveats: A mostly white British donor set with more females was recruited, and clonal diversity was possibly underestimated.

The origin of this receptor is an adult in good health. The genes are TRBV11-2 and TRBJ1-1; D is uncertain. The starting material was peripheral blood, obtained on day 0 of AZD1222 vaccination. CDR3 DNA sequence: TGTGCCAGCAGCTCTTTCGGCACTGAAGCTTTCTTT. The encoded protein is CASSSFGTEAFF.